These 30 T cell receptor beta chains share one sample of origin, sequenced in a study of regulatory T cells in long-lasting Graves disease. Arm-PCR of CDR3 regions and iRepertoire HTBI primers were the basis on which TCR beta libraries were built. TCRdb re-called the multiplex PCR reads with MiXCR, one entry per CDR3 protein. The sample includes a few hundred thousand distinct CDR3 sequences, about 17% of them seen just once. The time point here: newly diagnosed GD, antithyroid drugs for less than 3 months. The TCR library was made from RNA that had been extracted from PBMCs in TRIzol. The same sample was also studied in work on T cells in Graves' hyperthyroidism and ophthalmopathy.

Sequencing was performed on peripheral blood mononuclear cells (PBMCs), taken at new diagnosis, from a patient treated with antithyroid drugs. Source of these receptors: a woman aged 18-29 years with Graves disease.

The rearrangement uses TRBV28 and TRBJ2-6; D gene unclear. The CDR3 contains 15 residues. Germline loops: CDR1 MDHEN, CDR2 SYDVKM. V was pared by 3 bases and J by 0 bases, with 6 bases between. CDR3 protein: CASSFIVSGANVLTF. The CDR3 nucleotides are TGTGCCAGCAGTTTTATAGTCTCTGGGGCCAACGTCCTGACTTTC.

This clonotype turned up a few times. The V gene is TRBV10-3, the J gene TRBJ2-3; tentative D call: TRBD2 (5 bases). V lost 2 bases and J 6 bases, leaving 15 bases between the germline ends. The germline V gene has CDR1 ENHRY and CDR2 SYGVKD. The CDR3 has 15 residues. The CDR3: CAISEAAGPLDTQYF. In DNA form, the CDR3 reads TGTGCCATCAGTGAGGCGGCGGGCCCCCTGGATACGCAGTATTTT.

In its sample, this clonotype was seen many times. CDR3 bases: TGTGCCAGCAGTTTATCCGGACAGGGGGCTGAAGCTTTCTTT. It codes for CASSLSGQGAEAFF. The rearrangement joins TRBV28 to TRBJ1-1, with 10 bases aligning to TRBD1. Trimming took 1 base from V and 6 from J; bases not matched to a gene: 2. This CDR3 contains 14 residues. Germline values: CDR1 MDHEN, CDR2 SYDVKM.

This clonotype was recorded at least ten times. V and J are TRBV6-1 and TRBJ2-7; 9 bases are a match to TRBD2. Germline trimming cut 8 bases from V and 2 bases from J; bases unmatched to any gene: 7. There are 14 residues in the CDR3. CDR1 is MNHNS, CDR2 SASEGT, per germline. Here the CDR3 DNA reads TGTGCCAGCGCTCTAGCGGGAAGGGCCTACGAGCAGTACTTC. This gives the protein CASALAGRAYEQYF.

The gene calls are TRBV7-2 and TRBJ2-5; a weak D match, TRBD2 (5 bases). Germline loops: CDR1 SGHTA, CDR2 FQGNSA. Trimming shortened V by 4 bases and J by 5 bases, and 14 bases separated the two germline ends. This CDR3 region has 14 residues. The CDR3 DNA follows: TGTGCCAGCAGCTCCCCTACTAGGTCGGAGACCCAGTACTTC. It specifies CASSSPTRSETQYF.

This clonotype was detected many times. For the CDR3, the DNA is TGTGCCAGCAGCTTAACCAGGGTACGCTCACCCCTCCACTTT. Translation: CASSLTRVRSPLHF. The V gene is TRBV11-1, the J gene TRBJ1-6; possible D gene TRBD1, 5 bases. Germline values: CDR1 SGHAT, CDR2 FQDESV (reference sequence). There are 14 residues in the CDR3. Trimming took off 2 bases at V and 10 bases at J, with 12 bases between the two ends.

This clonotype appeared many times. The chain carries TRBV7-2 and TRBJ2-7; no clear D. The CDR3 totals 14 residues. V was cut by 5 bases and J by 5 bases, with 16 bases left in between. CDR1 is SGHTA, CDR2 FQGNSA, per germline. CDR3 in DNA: TGTGCCAGCAGCCCCTACCGGGTAGAGAACGAGCAGTACTTC. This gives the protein CASSPYRVENEQYF.

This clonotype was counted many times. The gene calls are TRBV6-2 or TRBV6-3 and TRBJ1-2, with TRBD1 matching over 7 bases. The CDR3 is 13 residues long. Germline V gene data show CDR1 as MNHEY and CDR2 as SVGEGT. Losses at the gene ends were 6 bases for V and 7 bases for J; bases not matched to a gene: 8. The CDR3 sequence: CASSRPGGAGYTF. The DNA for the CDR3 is TGTGCCAGCAGCAGACCAGGGGGGGCTGGCTACACCTTC.

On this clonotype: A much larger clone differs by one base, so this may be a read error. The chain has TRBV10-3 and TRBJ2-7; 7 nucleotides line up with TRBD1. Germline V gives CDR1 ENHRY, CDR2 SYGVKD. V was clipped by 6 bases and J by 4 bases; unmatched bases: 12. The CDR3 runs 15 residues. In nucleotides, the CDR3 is TGTGCCATCAGCAAAAGTGGGACAGAGAAGTACGAGCAGTACTTC. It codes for CAISKSGTEKYEQYF.

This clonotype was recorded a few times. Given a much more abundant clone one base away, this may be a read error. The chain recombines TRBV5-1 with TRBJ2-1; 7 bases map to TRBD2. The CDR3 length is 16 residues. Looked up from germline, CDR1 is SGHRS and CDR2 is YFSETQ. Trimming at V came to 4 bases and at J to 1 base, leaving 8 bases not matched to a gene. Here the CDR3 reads CASSIQRGESYNEQFF. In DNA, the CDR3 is TGCGCCAGCAGCATACAGCGGGGTGAGTCCTACAATGAGCAGTTCTTC.

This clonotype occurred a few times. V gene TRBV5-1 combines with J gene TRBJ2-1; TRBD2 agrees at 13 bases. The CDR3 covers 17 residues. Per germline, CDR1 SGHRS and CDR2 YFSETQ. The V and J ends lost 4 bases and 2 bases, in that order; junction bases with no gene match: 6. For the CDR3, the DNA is TGCGCCAGCAGCAGCCAAGGGACTAGCGGGGCCTACAATGAGCAGTTCTTC. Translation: CASSSQGTSGAYNEQFF.

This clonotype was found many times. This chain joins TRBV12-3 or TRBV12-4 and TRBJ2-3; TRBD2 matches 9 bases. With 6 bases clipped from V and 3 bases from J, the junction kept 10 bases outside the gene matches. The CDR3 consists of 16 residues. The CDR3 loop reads CASSQGLAGATDTQYF. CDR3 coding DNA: TGTGCCAGCAGCCAAGGGTTAGCGGGAGCTACAGATACGCAGTATTTT.

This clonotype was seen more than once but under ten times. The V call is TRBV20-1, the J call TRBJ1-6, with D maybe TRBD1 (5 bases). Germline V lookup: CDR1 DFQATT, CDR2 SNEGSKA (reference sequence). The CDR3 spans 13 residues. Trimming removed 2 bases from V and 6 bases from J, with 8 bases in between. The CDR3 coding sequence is TGCAGTGCTAGACGGGACCCTAATTCACCCCTCCACTTT. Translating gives CSARRDPNSPLHF.

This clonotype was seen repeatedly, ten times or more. The CDR3 protein is CASSLAKAGGSTDTQYF. Here the CDR3 DNA reads TGCGCCAGCAGCTTGGCCAAGGCAGGGGGTAGCACAGATACGCAGTATTTT. The V call is TRBV5-1, the J call TRBJ2-3, with 7 bases fitting TRBD1. Germline CDR1 is SGHRS and CDR2 is YFSETQ. V lost 0 bases and J lost 0; bases outside the gene matches: 7. There are 17 residues in the CDR3.

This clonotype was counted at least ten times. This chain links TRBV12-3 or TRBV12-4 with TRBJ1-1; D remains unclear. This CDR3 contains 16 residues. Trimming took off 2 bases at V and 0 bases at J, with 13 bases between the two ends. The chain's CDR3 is CASSLKGPGMNTEAFF. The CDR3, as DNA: TGTGCCAGCAGTTTAAAGGGCCCGGGGATGAACACTGAAGCTTTCTTT.

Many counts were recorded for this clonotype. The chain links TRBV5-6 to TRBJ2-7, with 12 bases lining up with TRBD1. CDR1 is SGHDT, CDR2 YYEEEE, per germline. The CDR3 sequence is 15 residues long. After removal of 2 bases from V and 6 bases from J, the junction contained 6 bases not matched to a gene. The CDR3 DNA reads TGTGCCAGCAGCTTCCAGGGACAGGGGGCCCTCGAGCAGTACTTC. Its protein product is CASSFQGQGALEQYF.

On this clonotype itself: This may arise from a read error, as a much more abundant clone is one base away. CDR3 DNA sequence: TGTGCCAGCAGCTTAGTGGACAGGGGAAGGGGCGAGCAGTACTTC. Residues: CASSLVDRGRGEQYF. The chain recombines TRBV7-6 with TRBJ2-7; 9 bases are a match to TRBD1. CDR1 is SGHVS and CDR2 is FNYEAQ in the germline V gene. J gave up 6 bases and V 1 base, and 7 bases lay outside the gene matches. CDR3 size: 15 residues. Full variable domain (remainder filled in from reference TRBV7-6 and TRBJ2-7): GAGVSQSPRYKVTKRGQDVALRCDPISGHVSLYWYRQALGQGPEFLTYFNYEAQQDKSGLPNDRFSAERPEGSISTLTIQRTEQRDSAMYRCASSLVDRGRGEQYFGPGTRLTVT.

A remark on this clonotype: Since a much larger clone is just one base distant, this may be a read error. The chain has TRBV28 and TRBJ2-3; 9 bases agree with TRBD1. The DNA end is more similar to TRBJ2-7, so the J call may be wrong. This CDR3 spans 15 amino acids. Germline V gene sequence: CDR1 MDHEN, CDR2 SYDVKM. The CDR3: CANSPPGTGRYEQYF. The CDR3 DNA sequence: TGTGCCAACAGTCCACCCGGGACAGGGAGGTACGAGCAGTACTTC.

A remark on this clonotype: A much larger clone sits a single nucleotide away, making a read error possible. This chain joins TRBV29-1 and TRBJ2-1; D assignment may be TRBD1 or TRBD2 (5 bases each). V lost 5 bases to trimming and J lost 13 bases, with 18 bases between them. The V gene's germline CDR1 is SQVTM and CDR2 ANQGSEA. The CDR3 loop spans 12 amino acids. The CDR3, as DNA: TGCAGCGTTCGGGGCCGCCAAGAGACCCAGTTCTTC. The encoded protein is CSVRGRQETQFF.

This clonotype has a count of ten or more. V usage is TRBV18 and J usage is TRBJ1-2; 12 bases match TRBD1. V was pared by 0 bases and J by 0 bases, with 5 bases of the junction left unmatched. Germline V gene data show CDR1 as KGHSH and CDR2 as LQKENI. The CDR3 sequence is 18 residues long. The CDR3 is CASSPPKGQGATNYGYTF. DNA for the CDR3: TGTGCCAGCTCACCACCGAAGGGACAGGGGGCGACTAACTATGGCTACACCTTC.

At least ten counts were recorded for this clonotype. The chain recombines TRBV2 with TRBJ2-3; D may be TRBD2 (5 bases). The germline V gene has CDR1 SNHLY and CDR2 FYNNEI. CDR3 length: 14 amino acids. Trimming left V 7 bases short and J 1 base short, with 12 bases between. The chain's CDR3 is CASTSGYRTDTQYF. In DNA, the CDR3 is TGTGCCAGCACCTCGGGGTACCGCACAGATACGCAGTATTTT.

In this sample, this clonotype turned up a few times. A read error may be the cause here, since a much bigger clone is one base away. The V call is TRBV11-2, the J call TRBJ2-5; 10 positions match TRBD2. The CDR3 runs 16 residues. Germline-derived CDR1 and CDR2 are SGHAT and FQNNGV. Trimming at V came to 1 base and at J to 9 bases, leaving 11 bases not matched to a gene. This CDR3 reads CASSLGAGGPTEAQYF. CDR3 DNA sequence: TGTGCCAGCAGCTTAGGAGCGGGAGGGCCTACGGAGGCCCAGTACTTC. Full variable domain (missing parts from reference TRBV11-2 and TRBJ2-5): EAGVAQSPRYKIIEKRQSVAFWCNPISGHATLYWYQQILGQGPKLLIQFQNNGVVDDSQLPKDRFSAERLKGVDSTLKIQPAKLEDSAVYLCASSLGAGGPTEAQYFGPGTRLLVL.

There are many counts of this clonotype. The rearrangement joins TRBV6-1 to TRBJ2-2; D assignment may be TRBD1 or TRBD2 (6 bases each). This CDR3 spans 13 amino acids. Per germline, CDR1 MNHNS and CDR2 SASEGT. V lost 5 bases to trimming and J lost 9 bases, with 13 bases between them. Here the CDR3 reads CASSHGGQRELFF. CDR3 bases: TGTGCCAGCAGTCACGGGGGACAACGGGAGCTGTTTTTT.

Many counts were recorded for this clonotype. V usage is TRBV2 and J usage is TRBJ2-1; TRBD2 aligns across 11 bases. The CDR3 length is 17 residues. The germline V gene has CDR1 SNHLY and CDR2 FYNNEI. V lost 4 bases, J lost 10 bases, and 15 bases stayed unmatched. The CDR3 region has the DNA TGTGCCAGCAGTGTAGCTCCTCTAGCGGGGGGCGCCTCCGAGCAGTTCTTC. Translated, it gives CASSVAPLAGGASEQFF.

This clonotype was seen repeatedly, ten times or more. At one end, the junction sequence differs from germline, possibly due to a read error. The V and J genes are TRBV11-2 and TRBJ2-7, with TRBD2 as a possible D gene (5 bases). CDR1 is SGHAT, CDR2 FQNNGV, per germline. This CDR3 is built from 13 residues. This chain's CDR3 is CASSSTSAYEQYF. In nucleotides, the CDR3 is TGCGCCAGCAGCTCAACTAGTGCCTACGAGCAGTACTTC.

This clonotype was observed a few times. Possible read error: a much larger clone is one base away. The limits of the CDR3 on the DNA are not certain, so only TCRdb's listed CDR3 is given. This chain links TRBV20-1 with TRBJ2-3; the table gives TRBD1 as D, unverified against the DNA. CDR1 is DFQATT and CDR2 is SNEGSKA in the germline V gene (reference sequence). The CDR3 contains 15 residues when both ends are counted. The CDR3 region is CSARLRAGRGDAQYF.

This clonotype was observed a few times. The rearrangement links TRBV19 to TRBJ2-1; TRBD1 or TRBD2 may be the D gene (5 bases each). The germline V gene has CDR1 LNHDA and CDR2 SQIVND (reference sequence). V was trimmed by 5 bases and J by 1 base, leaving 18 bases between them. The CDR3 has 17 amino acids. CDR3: CASSFGLRDGSYNEQFF. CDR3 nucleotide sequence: TGTGCCAGTAGTTTCGGCCTCAGGGACGGGTCCTACAATGAGCAGTTCTTC.

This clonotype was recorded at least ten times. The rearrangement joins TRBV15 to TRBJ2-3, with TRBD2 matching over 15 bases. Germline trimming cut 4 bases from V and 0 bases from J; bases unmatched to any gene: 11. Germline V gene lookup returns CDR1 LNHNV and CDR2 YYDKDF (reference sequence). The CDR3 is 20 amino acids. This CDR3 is CATSTPPGTSGRFSTDTQYF. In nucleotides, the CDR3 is TGTGCCACCAGCACCCCTCCTGGGACTAGCGGGAGGTTTAGCACAGATACGCAGTATTTT.

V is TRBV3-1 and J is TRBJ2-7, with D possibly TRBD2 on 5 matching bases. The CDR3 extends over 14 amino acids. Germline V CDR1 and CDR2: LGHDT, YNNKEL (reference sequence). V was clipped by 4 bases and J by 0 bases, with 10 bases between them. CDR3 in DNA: TGTGCCAGCAGCCTTAGACGGGGCTCCTACGAGCAGTACTTC. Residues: CASSLRRGSYEQYF.

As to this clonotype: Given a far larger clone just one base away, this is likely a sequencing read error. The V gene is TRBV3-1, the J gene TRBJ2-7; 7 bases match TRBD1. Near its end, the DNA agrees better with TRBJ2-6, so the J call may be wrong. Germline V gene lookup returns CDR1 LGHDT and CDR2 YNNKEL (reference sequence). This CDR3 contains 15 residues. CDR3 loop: CASSLGQAGANALTF. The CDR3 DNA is TGTGCCAGCAGCCTAGGACAGGCCGGGGCCAACGCCCTGACTTTC.